The 20 T cell receptor beta chains presented below share a single source sample, sequenced in a study of blood T cell repertoires in COVID-19. Clones were read by immunoSEQ multiplex PCR, and TCRdb kept only the in-frame ones, dropping some. The sample holds about 310,000 clones, approximately 90% seen once. The sample taken for sequencing was PBMCs or T cells enriched from blood (not recorded which). The source of these receptors is a woman between 40 and 55 years old who had recovered from COVID-19.

The chain employs TRBV5-5 and TRBJ2-1; weak D call: TRBD1 (6 bases). V dropped 3 bases and J dropped 4 bases, with 14 bases sitting between them. Germline V CDR1 and CDR2: SGHKS, YYEKEE (reference sequence). The CDR3 consists of 15 residues. DNA of the CDR3: TGTGCCAGCAGCTCAACCGGGACATTGTACAATGAGCAGTTCTTC. Protein sequence: CASSSTGTLYNEQFF.

The CDR3 bases are TGTGCCAGCAAGAAAAGCGGGCCTAGCTCCTACGAGCAGTACTTC. This codes for CASKKSGPSSYEQYF. V gene TRBV6-5 combines with J gene TRBJ2-7; D is possibly TRBD2 (6 bases). Trimming took off 7 bases at V and 0 bases at J, with 16 bases between the two ends. Germline V gene sequence: CDR1 MNHEY, CDR2 SVGAGI. This CDR3 comprises 15 residues.

The CDR3 bases are TGCGCCAGCAGCTTGACAGGGGGTCAGTCCTACGAGCAGTACTTC. Its protein product is CASSLTGGQSYEQYF. The V and J genes are TRBV5-1 and TRBJ2-7, with 8 bases fitting TRBD1. The junction had 4 bases not matched to a gene; V was cut back by 1 base and J by 1 base. The length of the CDR3 is 15 residues. Germline CDR1 and CDR2: SGHRS and YFSETQ.

CDR3 sequence: CSVEDQNTEAFF. CDR3 coding DNA: TGCAGCGTTGAAGATCAGAACACTGAAGCTTTCTTT. The chain joins TRBV29-1 to TRBJ1-1; D unresolved. CDR3 length: 12 amino acids. The germline gives CDR1 SQVTM, CDR2 ANQGSEA. Trimming removed 0 bases at V and 1 base at J, with 3 bases between.

In nucleotides, the CDR3 is TGTGCCTGGTCCCGGGACAGGGCCGGGGAGCTGTTTTTT. Translation gives CAWSRDRAGELFF. This chain links TRBV30 with TRBJ2-2, with 9 bases lining up with TRBD1. J lost 6 bases, V lost 5 bases, and 4 bases had no gene match. The V gene's germline CDR1 is GTSNPN and CDR2 SVGIG (reference sequence). This CDR3 region has 13 residues.

The chain has TRBV4-3 and TRBJ1-2; D might be TRBD1 (6 bases). The CDR3 has 15 amino acids. V was pared by 2 bases and J by 4 bases, with 14 bases between. The germline CDR1 and CDR2 sequences are LGHNA and YSLEER. The CDR3 bases are TGCGCCAGCAGCCAACCTGGACAGACACTCTATGGCTACACCTTC. Its protein product is CASSQPGQTLYGYTF.

J is TRBJ1-2 and V is TRBV11-2, with a possible D match to TRBD1 (6 bases). V shed 5 bases and J shed 2 bases, with 15 bases lying between them. The CDR3 has 15 amino acids. The germline V gene has CDR1 SGHAT and CDR2 FQNNGV. The CDR3 sequence is CASSPRDKNNYGYTF. In DNA form, the CDR3 reads TGTGCCAGCAGCCCCCGGGACAAAAACAACTATGGCTACACCTTC.

This clone appeared a single time. The chain carries TRBV9 and TRBJ1-2; TRBD1 agrees at 8 bases. This CDR3 region has 12 residues. Germline lookup yields CDR1 SGDLS and CDR2 YYNGEE. The V gene end was trimmed by 4 bases and the J gene end by 9 bases; junction bases not matched to a gene: 5. Here the CDR3 reads CASSSQGASYTF. In DNA form, the CDR3 reads TGTGCCAGCAGCTCGCAGGGGGCTAGCTACACCTTC.

J is TRBJ1-5 and V is TRBV30; perhaps TRBD1 as D (5 bases). V was cut by 2 bases and J by 5 bases, with 10 bases left in between. The CDR3 loop spans 13 amino acids. CDR1 GTSNPN and CDR2 SVGIG come from the germline V gene (reference sequence). The CDR3 DNA sequence: TGTGCCTGGAGTTCAGGGATAGATCAGCCCCAGCATTTT. Amino acid sequence: CAWSSGIDQPQHF. The complete variable domain, with remaining parts taken from reference TRBV30 and TRBJ1-5, reads SQTIHQWPATLVQPVGSPLSLECTVEGTSNPNLYWYRQAAGRGLQLLFYSVGIGQISSEVPQNLSASRPQDRQFILSSKKLLLSDSGFYLCAWSSGIDQPQHFGDGTRLSIL.

This chain joins TRBV15 and TRBJ1-3, with D possibly matching TRBD1 (6 bases). The CDR3 contains 16 residues. Trimming cost V 1 base and J 1 base, with 11 bases left between them. Looked up from germline, CDR1 is LNHNV and CDR2 is YYDKDF (reference sequence). The CDR3 coding sequence is TGTGCCACCAGCAGAGGACCAGGGGAGTCTGGAAACACCATATATTTT. Amino acid sequence: CATSRGPGESGNTIYF.

The rearrangement uses TRBV2 and TRBJ2-1; 8 bases align to TRBD2. V was clipped by 2 bases and J by 6 bases; unmatched bases: 6. Germline CDR1 and CDR2: SNHLY and FYNNEI. The CDR3 runs to 15 residues. The CDR3 is CASSEQAGDLNEQFF. The CDR3 DNA reads as TGTGCCAGCAGTGAACAAGCGGGGGACCTCAATGAGCAGTTCTTC.

The gene calls are TRBV19 and TRBJ1-2, with D hard to call. Germline assignment: CDR1 LNHDA and CDR2 SQIVND (reference sequence). The CDR3 contains 17 residues. V dropped 5 bases and J dropped 0 bases, with 19 bases sitting between them. The CDR3: CASSFDLSRGSNYGYTF. As DNA, the CDR3 is TGTGCCAGTAGTTTCGACCTGTCGCGGGGTTCTAACTATGGCTACACCTTC.

The chain recombines TRBV7-9 with TRBJ2-3; possible D gene TRBD1, 8 bases. The CDR3 has 15 amino acids. Per the germline V gene, CDR1 is SEHNR and CDR2 is FQNEAQ (reference sequence). The V end was cut by 6 bases, the J end by 3 bases, with 16 bases between. The DNA for the CDR3 is TGTGCCAGCAGACGAGGACAGGGAGGGACAGATACGCAGTATTTT. Encoded protein: CASRRGQGGTDTQYF.

This chain joins TRBV4-3 and TRBJ2-7, with TRBD1 as a possible D gene (6 bases). V lost 0 bases and J lost 10, with 13 bases in between. Per the germline V gene, CDR1 is LGHNA and CDR2 is YSLEER. The CDR3 is 13 amino acids. CDR3 DNA: TGCGCCAGCAGCCAAGATTCAGGGGATCCACAGTACTTC. The encoded protein is CASSQDSGDPQYF.

The V gene is TRBV11-2, the J gene TRBJ2-2; D perhaps matches TRBD2 (6 bases). This CDR3 is 15 amino acids long. CDR1 and CDR2 (germline): SGHAT, FQNNGV. V gave up 10 bases and J gave up 4 bases, with 19 bases separating them. The CDR3 protein is CATRNPGLSTGELFF. In DNA form, the CDR3 reads TGTGCCACCCGGAATCCGGGACTGAGCACCGGGGAGCTGTTTTTT.

This chain joins TRBV27 and TRBJ2-2; maybe TRBD1 (5 bases). CDR3 length equals 16 residues. V lost 0 bases, J lost 1 base, and 9 bases lay in between. From germline, CDR1 is MNHEY and CDR2 SMNVEV (reference sequence). This CDR3 is CASSLSFRENTGELFF. The CDR3 DNA follows: TGTGCCAGCAGTTTATCTTTCAGGGAGAACACCGGGGAGCTGTTTTTT.

This chain connects TRBV6-5 to TRBJ2-1, with TRBD1 matching 9 bases. The germline V gene has CDR1 MNHEY and CDR2 SVGAGI. J gave up 4 bases and V 2 bases, and 3 bases lay outside the gene matches. The CDR3 consists of 15 residues. CDR3: CASSYQDRGYNEQFF. For the CDR3, the DNA is TGTGCCAGCAGTTACCAGGACAGGGGATACAATGAGCAGTTCTTC.

The CDR3 is CSAKAEYF. The CDR3 bases are TGCAGTGCTAAGGCGGAGTATTTT. V and J are TRBV20-1 and TRBJ2-3; D is undetermined. This CDR3 region has 8 residues. With 4 bases removed from V and 13 bases from J, the gap between germline ends came to 6 bases. The germline gives CDR1 DFQATT, CDR2 SNEGSKA (reference sequence).

The chain is built from TRBV3-1 (or the pseudogene TRBV3-2) and TRBJ2-1; TRBD2 aligns across 14 bases. Germline loops: CDR1 LGHDT, CDR2 YNNKEL (reference sequence). The V gene end was trimmed by 4 bases and the J gene end by 8 bases; junction bases not matched to a gene: 4. The CDR3 extends over 15 amino acids. CDR3 bases: TGTGCCAGCAGCCCGGGACTAGCGGGAGTCTATGAGCAGTTCTTC. It encodes CASSPGLAGVYEQFF.

V and J are TRBV4-2 and TRBJ2-4; 9 bases map to TRBD2. Trimming at V came to 10 bases and at J to 5 bases, leaving 9 bases not matched to a gene. CDR1 is LGHNA, CDR2 YNFKEQ, per germline. CDR3 length: 14 amino acids. Here the CDR3 DNA reads TGTGCCACCGGCCAGTTAGCGGGAGAAAACATTCAGTACTTC. Protein: CATGQLAGENIQYF.